This T cell receptor beta chain was retrieved from a study of breast tumors, draining lymph nodes, adjacent tissues. Breast cancer patients provided tissue from their axillary draining lymph nodes. The study, taken as a whole, reports: Data fit most tumor T cells coming from lymph node, expanding in tumor.

Germline loops: CDR1 LGHNT, CDR2 FRNRAP. This CDR3 contains 17 residues. V lost 6 bases and J lost 0; bases outside the gene matches: 11. This clonotype was seen repeatedly, ten times or more. Antigen specificity is unknown. MiXCR, run by TCRdb on the multiplex PCR reads, gives a single entry per CDR3 protein. The table lists nearly 110,000 distinct CDR3 sequences, around 30% of them singletons. Sequencing used axillary lymph node tissue. This sequence originates from a female donor with breast cancer. Some clones in this sample may be carry-over from other donors' samples. The V gene is TRBV12-5, the J gene TRBJ1-3, with TRBD1 identical over 7 bases. CDR3 in DNA: TGTGCTAGTGGCAGGGGGTTCAGGGCTCGCTCTGGAAACACCATATATTTT. Protein: CASGRGFRARSGNTIYF. Full variable domain (outside the CDR3, taken from reference TRBV12-5 and TRBJ1-3): DARVTQTPRHKVTEMGQEVTMRCQPILGHNTVFWYRQTMMQGLELLAYFRNRAPLDDSGMPKDRFSAEMPDATLATLKIQPSEPRDSAVYFCASGRGFRARSGNTIYFGEGSWLTVV.